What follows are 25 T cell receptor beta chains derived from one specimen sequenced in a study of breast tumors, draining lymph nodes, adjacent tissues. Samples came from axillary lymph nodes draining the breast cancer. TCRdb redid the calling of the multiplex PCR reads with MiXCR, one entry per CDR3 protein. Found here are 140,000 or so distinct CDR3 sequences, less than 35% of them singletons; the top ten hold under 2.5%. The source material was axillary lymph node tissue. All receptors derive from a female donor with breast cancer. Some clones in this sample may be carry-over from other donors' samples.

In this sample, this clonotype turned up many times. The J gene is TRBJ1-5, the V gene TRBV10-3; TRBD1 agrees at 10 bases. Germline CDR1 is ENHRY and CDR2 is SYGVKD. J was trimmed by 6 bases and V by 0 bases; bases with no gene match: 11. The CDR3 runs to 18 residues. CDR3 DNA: TGTGCCATCAGTGAGTCTGCACCGGGACAGGGGACGAGTCAGCCCCAGCATTTT. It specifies CAISESAPGQGTSQPQHF.

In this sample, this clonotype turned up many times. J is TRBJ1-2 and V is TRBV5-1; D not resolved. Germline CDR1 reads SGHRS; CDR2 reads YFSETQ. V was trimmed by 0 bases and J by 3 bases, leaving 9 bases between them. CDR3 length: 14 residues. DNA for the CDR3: TGCGCCAGCAGCTTGGCGTCTGCGGACTATGGCTACACCTTC. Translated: CASSLASADYGYTF. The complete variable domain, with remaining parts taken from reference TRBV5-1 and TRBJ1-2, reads KAGVTQTPRYLIKTRGQQVTLSCSPISGHRSVSWYQQTPGQGLQFLFEYFSETQRNKGNFPGRFSGRQFSNSRSEMNVSTLELGDSALYLCASSLASADYGYTFGSGTRLTVV.

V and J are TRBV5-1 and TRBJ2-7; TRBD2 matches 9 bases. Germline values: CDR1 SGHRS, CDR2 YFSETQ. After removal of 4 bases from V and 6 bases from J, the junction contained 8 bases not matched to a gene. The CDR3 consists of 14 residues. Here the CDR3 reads CASSIGTSLGEQYF. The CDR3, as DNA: TGCGCCAGCAGCATCGGGACTAGCCTGGGCGAGCAGTACTTC. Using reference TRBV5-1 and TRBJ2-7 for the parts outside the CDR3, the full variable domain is KAGVTQTPRYLIKTRGQQVTLSCSPISGHRSVSWYQQTPGQGLQFLFEYFSETQRNKGNFPGRFSGRQFSNSRSEMNVSTLELGDSALYLCASSIGTSLGEQYFGPGTRLTVT.

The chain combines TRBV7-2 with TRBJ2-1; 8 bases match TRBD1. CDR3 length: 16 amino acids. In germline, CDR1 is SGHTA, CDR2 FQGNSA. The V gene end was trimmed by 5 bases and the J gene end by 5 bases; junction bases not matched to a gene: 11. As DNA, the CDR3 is TGTGCCAGCAGCCACCCGGACAGGGAGCTGGACAATGAGCAGTTCTTC. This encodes CASSHPDRELDNEQFF.

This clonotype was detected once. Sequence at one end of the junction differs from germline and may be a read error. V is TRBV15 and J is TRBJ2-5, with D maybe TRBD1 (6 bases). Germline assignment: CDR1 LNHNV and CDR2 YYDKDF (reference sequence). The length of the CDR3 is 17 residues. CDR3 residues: CATGADSGVYGQETQCF. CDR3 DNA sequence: TGTGCCACCGGCGCCGATTCAGGGGTGTATGGTCAAGAGACCCAGTGCTTC.

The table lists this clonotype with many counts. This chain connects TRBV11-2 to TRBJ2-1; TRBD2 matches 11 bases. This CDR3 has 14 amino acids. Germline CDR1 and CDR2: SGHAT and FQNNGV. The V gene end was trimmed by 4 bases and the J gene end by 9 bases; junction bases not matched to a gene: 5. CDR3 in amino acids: CASSSLAGVGEQFF. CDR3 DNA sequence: TGTGCCAGCAGCTCACTAGCGGGGGTGGGTGAGCAGTTCTTC.

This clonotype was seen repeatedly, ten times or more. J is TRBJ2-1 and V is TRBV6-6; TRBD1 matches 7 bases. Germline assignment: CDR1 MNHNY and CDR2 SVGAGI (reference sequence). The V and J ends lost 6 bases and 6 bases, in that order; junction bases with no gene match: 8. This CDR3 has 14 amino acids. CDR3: CASSKQGSPNEQFF. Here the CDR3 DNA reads TGTGCCAGCAGCAAACAGGGGTCTCCCAATGAGCAGTTCTTC.

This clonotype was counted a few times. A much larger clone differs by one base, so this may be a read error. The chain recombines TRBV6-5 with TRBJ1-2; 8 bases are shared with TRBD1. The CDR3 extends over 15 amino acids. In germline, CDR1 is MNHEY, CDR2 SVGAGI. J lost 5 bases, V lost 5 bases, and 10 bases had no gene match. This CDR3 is CASSETGALAYGYTF. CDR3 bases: TGTGCCAGCAGTGAGACAGGGGCCCTCGCTTATGGCTACACCTTC.

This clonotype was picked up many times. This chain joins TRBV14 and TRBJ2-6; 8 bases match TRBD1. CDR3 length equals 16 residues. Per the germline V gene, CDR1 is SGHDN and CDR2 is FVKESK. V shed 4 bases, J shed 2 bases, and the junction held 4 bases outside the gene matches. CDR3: CASSPGGQAGANVLTF. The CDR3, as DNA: TGTGCCAGCAGCCCAGGGGGACAGGCTGGGGCCAACGTCCTGACTTTC.

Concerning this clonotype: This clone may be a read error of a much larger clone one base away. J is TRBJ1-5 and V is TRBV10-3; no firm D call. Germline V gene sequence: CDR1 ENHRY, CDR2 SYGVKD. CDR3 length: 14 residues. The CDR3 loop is CASSRQEPRRPQHF. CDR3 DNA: TGTGCCAGCAGTCGCCAGGAGCCGCGCCGGCCCCAGCATTTT.

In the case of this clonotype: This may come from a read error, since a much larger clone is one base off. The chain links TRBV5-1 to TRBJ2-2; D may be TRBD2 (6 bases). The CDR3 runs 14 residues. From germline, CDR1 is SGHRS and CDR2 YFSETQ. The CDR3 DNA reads TGCGTCAGCAGCTTGAACCAGGACACCGGGGGGCTGTTTTTT. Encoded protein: CVSSLNQDTGGLFF.

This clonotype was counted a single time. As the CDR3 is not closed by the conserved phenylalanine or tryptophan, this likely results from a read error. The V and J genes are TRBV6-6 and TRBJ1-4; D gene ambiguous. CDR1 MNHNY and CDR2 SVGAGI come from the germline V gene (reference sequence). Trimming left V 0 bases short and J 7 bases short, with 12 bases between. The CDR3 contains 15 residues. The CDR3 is CASSYSTASGEKLFS. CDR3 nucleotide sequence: TGTGCCAGCAGTTACTCGACCGCGAGTGGTGAAAAACTGTTTTCT.

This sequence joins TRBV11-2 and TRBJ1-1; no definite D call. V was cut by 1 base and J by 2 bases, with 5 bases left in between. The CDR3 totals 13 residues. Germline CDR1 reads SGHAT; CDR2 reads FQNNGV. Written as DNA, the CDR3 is TGTGCCAGCAGCTTAGGACTTAACACTGAAGCTTTCTTT. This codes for CASSLGLNTEAFF.

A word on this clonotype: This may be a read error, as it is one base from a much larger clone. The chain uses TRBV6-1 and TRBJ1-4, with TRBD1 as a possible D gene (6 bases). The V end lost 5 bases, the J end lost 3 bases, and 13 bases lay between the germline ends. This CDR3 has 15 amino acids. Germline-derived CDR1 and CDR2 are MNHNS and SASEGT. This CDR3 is CASSLTGTPNEKLFF. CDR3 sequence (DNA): TGTGCCAGCAGTCTTACCGGGACACCTAATGAAAAACTGTTTTTT.

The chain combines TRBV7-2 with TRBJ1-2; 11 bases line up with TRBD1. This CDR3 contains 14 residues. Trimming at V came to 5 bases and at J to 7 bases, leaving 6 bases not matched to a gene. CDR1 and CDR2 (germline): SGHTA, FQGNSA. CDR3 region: CASSARTGGFGYTF. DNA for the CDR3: TGTGCCAGCAGCGCCCGGACAGGGGGCTTTGGCTACACCTTC.

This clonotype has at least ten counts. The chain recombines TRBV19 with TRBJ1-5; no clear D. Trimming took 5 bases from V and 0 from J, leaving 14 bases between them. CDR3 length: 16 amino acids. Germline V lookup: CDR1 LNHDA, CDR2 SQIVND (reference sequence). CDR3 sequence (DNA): TGTGCCAGTAGTCCCCGGGCGAGCTATAGCAATCAGCCCCAGCATTTT. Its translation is CASSPRASYSNQPQHF. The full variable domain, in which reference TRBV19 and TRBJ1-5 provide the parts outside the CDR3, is DGGITQSPKYLFRKEGQNVTLSCEQNLNHDAMYWYRQDPGQGLRLIYYSQIVNDFQKGDIAEGYSVSREKKESFPLTVTSAQKNPTAFYLCASSPRASYSNQPQHFGDGTRLSIL.

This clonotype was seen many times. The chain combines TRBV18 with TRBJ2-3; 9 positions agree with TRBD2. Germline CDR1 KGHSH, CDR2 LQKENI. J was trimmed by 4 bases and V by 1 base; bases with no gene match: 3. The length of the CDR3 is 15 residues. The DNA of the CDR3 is TGTGCCAGCTCACCACTCAGCGGGGGGTCAGATACGCAGTATTTT. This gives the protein CASSPLSGGSDTQYF. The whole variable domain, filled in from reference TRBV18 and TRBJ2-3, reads NAGVMQNPRHLVRRRGQEARLRCSPMKGHSHVYWYRQLPEEGLKFMVYLQKENIIDESGMPKERFSAEFPKEGPSILRIQQVVRGDSAAYFCASSPLSGGSDTQYFGPGTRLTVL.

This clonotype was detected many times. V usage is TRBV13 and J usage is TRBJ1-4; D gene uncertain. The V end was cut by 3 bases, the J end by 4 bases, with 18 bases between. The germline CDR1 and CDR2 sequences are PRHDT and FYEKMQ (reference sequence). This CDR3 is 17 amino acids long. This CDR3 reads CASSFSLPQDHNEKLFF. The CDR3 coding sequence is TGTGCCAGCAGCTTCTCCCTACCCCAGGACCATAATGAAAAACTGTTTTTT.

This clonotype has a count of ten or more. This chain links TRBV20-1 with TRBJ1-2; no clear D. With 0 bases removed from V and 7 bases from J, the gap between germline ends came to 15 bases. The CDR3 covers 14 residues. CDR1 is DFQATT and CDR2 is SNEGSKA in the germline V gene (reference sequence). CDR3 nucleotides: TGCAGTGCTAGAGATCACAGAAAAGGACTTGGCTACACCTTC. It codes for CSARDHRKGLGYTF.

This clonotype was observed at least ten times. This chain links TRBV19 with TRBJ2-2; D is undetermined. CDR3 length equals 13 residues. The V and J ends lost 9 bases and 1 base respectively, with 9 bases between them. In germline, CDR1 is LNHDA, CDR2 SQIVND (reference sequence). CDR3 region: CASPSRNTGELFF. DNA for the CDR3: TGTGCCAGCCCGAGCAGGAACACCGGGGAGCTGTTTTTT. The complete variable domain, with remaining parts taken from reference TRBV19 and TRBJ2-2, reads DGGITQSPKYLFRKEGQNVTLSCEQNLNHDAMYWYRQDPGQGLRLIYYSQIVNDFQKGDIAEGYSVSREKKESFPLTVTSAQKNPTAFYLCASPSRNTGELFFGEGSRLTVL.

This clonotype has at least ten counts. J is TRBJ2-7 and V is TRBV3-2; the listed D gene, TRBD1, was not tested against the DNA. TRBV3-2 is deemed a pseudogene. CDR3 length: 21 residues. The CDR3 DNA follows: TGTGCCAGCAGCCAACGGAACCCACCGCCCCACCTCCGGGGGAACACCTACGAGCAGTACGTC. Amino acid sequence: CASSQRNPPPHLRGNTYEQYV.

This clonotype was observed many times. CDR3 loop: CASSIMEDQPQHF. The DNA of the CDR3 is TGTGCCAGTAGTATAATGGAGGATCAGCCCCAGCATTTT. The V call is TRBV19, the J call TRBJ1-5; D gene ambiguous. Looked up from germline, CDR1 is LNHDA and CDR2 is SQIVND (reference sequence). This CDR3 is 13 amino acids long. The V gene lost 2 bases and the J gene lost 5 bases, with 7 bases spanning the gap.

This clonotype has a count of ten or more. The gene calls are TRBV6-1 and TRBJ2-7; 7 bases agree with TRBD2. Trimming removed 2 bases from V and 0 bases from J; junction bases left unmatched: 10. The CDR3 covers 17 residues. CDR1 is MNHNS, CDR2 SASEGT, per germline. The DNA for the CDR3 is TGTGCCAGCAGTGAAAGGGGCTGGGGAGGGAACTCCTACGAGCAGTACTTC. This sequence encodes CASSERGWGGNSYEQYF.

Here the CDR3 reads CSASSRQLQETQYF. CDR3 nucleotide sequence: TGCAGTGCCAGTAGCCGACAGCTCCAAGAGACCCAGTACTTC. V is TRBV20-1 and J is TRBJ2-5; tentatively, D is TRBD1 (5 bases). This CDR3 spans 14 amino acids. CDR1 and CDR2 (germline): DFQATT, SNEGSKA (reference sequence). V lost 6 bases to trimming and J lost 1 base, with 15 bases between them.

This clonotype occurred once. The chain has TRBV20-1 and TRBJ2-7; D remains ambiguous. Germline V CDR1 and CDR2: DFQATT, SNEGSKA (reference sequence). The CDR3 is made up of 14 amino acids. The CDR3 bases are TGCAGTGCGAGTAGCTCACAGTCTCCCTACGGGCAGTACGTC. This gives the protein CSASSSQSPYGQYV.